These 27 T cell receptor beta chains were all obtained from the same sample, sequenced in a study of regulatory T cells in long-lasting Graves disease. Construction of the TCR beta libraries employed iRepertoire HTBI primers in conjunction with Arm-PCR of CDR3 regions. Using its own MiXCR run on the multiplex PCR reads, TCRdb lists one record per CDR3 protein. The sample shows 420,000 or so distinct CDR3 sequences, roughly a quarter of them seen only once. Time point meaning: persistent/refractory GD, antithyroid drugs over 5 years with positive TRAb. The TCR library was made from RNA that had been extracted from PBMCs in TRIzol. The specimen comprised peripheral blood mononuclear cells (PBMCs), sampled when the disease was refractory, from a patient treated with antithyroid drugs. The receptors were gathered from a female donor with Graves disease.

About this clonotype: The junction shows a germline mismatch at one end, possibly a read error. The CDR3 DNA reads TGCGCCAGCACCCGGACTCAAGGTCCCGCTGAAGCTTTCTTT. Amino acids: CASTRTQGPAEAFF. This chain joins TRBV5-5 and TRBJ1-1; D unresolved. The germline V gene encodes CDR1 SGHKS and CDR2 YYEKEE (reference sequence). This CDR3 contains 14 residues.

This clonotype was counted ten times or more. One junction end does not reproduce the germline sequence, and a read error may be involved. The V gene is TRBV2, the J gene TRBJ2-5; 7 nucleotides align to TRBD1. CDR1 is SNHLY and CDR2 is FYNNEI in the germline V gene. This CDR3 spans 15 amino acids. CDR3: CASSEVNRGQETQYF. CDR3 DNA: TGTGCCAGCAGCGAAGTGAACAGGGGCCAAGAGACCCAGTACTTC. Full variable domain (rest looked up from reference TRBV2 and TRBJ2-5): EPEVTQTPSHQVTQMGQEVILRCVPISNHLYFYWYRQILGQKVEFLVSFYNNEISEKSEIFDDQFSVERPDGSNFTLKIRSTKLEDSAMYFCASSEVNRGQETQYFGPGTRLLVL.

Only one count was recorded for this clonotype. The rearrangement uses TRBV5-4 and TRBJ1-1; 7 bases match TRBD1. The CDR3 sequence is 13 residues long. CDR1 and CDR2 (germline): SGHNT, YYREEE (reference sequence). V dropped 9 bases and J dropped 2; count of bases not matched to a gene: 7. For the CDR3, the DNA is TGTGCCACCTCAGGGGGACCAAACACTGAAGCTTTCTTT. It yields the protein CATSGGPNTEAFF.

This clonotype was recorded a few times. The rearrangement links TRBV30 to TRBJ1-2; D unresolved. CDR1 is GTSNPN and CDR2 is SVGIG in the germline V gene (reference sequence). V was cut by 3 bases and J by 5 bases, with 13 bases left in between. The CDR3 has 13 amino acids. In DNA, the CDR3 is TGTGCCTGGAGCGTAGGAGGGCCATATGGCTACACCTTC. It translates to CAWSVGGPYGYTF.

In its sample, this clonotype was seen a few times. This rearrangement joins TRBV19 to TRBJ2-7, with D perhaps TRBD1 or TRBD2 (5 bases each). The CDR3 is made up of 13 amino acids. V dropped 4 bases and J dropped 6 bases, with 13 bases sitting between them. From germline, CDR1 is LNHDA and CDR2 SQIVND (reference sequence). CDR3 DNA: TGTGCCAGTAGTACGGCCATGAGGGGCGAGCAGTACTTC. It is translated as CASSTAMRGEQYF. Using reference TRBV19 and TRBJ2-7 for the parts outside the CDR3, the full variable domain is DGGITQSPKYLFRKEGQNVTLSCEQNLNHDAMYWYRQDPGQGLRLIYYSQIVNDFQKGDIAEGYSVSREKKESFPLTVTSAQKNPTAFYLCASSTAMRGEQYFGPGTRLTVT.

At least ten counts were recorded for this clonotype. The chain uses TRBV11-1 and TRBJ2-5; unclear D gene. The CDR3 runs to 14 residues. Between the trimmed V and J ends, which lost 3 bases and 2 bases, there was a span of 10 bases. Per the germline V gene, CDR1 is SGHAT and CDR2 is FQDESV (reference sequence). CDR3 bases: TGTGCCAGCAGCTTCCGTGCCTCACAAGAGACCCAGTACTTC. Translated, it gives CASSFRASQETQYF.

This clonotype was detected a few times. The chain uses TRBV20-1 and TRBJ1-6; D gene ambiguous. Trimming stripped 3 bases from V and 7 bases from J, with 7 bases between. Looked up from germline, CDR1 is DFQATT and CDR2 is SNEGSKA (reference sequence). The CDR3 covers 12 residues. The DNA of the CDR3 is TGCAGTGCTAGTCTCTGGAATTCACCCCTCCACTTT. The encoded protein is CSASLWNSPLHF.

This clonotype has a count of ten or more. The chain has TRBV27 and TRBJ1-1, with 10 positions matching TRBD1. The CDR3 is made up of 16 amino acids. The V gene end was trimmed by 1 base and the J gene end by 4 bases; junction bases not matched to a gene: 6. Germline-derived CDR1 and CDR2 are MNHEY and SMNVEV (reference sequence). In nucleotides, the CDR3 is TGTGCCAGCAGTTTATTTTACCGGACAGGGGGCACTGAAGCTTTCTTT. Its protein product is CASSLFYRTGGTEAFF.

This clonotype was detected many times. CDR3 in amino acids: CSGQSSYNSPLHF. In DNA form, the CDR3 reads TGCAGTGGCCAGAGCTCCTATAATTCACCCCTCCACTTT. This chain uses TRBV20-1 with TRBJ1-6; D remains unclear. Trimming took 7 bases from V and 0 from J, leaving 7 bases between them. The CDR3 has 13 residues. Looked up from germline, CDR1 is DFQATT and CDR2 is SNEGSKA (reference sequence).

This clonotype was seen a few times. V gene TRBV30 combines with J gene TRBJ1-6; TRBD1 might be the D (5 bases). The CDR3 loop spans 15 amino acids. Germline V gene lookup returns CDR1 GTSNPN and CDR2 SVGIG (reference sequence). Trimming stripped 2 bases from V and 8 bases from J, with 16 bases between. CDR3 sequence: CAWSPGGGFDSPLHF. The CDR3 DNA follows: TGTGCCTGGAGTCCGGGGGGGGGGTTCGATTCACCCCTCCACTTT.

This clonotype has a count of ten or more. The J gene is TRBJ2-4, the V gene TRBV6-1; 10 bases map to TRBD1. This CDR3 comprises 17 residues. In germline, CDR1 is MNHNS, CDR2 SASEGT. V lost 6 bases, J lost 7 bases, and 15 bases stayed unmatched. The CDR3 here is CASSDLDRGLAFNIQYF. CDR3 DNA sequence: TGTGCCAGCAGCGACCTAGACAGGGGGCTCGCCTTTAACATTCAGTACTTC.

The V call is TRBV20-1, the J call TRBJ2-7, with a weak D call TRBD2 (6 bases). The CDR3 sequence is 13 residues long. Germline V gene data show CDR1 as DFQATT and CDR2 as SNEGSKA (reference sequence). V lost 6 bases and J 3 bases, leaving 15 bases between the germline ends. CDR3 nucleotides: TGCAGTGCCGATAGCGGTTTGGACTACGAGCAGTACTTC. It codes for CSADSGLDYEQYF.

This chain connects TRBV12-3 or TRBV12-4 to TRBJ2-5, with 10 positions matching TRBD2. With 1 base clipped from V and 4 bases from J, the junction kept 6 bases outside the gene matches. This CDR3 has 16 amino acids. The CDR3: CASSLGSGRAVETQYF. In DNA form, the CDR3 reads TGTGCCAGCAGTTTAGGGAGCGGGAGGGCGGTAGAGACCCAGTACTTC.

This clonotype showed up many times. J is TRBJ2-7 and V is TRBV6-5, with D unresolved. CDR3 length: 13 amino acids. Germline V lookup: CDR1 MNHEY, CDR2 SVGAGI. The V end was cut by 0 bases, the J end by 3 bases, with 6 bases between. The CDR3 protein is CASSYSGLYEQYF. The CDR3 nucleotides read TGTGCCAGCAGTTACTCAGGGCTCTACGAGCAGTACTTC.

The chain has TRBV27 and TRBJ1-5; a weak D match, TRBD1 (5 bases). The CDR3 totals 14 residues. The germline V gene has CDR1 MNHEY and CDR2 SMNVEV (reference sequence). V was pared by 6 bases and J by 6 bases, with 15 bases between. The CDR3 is CASSNGGRGQPQHF. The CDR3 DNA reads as TGTGCCAGCAGCAACGGGGGAAGAGGTCAGCCCCAGCATTTT.

CDR3 region: CSVEDRRARTNTEAFF. Written as DNA, the CDR3 is TGCAGCGTTGAAGATCGTCGTGCCAGGACCAACACTGAAGCTTTCTTT. The V gene is TRBV29-1, the J gene TRBJ1-1; no clear D. The V end lost 0 bases, the J end lost 2 bases, and 16 bases lay between the germline ends. CDR1 is SQVTM, CDR2 ANQGSEA, per germline. The CDR3 extends over 16 amino acids.

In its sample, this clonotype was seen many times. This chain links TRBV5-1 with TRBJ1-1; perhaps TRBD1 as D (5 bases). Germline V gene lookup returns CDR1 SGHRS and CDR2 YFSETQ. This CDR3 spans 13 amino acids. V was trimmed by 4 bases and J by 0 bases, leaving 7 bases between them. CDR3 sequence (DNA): TGCGCCAGCAGCAGGGACCTGAACACTGAAGCTTTCTTT. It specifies CASSRDLNTEAFF.

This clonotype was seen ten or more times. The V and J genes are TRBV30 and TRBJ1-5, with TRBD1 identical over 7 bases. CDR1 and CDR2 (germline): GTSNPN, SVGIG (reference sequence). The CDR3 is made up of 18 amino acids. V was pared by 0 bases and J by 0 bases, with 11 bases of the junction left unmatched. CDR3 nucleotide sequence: TGTGCCTGGAGTGTCCCTCGGACAGGTAGGGGTAGCAATCAGCCCCAGCATTTT. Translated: CAWSVPRTGRGSNQPQHF.

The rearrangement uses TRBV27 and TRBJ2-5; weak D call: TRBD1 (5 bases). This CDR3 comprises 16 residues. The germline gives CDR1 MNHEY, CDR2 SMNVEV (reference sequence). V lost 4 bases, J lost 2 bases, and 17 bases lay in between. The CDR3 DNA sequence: TGTGCCAGCAGTTATGGGGCAGGGCTCGGACAAGAGACCCAGTACTTC. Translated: CASSYGAGLGQETQYF.

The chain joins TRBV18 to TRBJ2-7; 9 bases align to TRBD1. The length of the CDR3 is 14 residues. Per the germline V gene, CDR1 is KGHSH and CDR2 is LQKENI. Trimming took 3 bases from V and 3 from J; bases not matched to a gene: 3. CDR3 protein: CASSPWDRDYEQYF. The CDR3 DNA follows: TGTGCCAGCTCACCGTGGGACAGGGACTACGAGCAGTACTTC.

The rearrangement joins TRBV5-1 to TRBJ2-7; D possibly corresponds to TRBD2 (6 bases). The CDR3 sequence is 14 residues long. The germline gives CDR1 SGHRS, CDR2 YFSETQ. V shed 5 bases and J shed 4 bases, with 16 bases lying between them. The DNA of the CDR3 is TGCGCCAGCAGTCCGGGTCCTAGCGATTACGAGCAGTACTTC. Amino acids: CASSPGPSDYEQYF. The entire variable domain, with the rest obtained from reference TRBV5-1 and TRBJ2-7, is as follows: KAGVTQTPRYLIKTRGQQVTLSCSPISGHRSVSWYQQTPGQGLQFLFEYFSETQRNKGNFPGRFSGRQFSNSRSEMNVSTLELGDSALYLCASSPGPSDYEQYFGPGTRLTVT.

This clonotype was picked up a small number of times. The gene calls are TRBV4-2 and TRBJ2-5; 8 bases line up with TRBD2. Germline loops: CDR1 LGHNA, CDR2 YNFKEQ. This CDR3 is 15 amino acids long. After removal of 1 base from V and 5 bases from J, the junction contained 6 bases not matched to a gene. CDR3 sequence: CASSQAGGPGETQYF. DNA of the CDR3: TGTGCCAGCAGCCAAGCGGGAGGGCCAGGGGAGACCCAGTACTTC.

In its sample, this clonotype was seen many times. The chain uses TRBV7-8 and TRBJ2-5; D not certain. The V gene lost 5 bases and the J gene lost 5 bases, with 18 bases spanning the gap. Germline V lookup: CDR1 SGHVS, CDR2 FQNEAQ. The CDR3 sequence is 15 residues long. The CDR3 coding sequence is TGTGCCAGCAGCCTCCTCAGAAAACCTGGGGAGACCCAGTACTTC. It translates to CASSLLRKPGETQYF.

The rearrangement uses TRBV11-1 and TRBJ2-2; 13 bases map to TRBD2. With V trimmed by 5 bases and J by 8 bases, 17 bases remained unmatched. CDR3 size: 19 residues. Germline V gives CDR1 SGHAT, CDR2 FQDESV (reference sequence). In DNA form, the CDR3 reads TGTGCCAGCAGCCCACCCGGACATCCCGTGGGACTAGCGGGAGGGGAGCTGTTTTTT. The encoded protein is CASSPPGHPVGLAGGELFF. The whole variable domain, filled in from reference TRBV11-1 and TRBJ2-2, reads EAEVAQSPRYKITEKSQAVAFWCDPISGHATLYWYRQILGQGPELLVQFQDESVVDDSQLPKDRFSAERLKGVDSTLKIQPAELGDSAMYLCASSPPGHPVGLAGGELFFGEGSRLTVL.

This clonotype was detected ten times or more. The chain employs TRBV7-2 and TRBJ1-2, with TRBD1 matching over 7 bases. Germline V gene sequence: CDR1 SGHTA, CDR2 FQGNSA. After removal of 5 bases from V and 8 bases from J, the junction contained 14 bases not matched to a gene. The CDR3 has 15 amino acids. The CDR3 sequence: CASSANRGSGEGYTF. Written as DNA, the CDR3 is TGTGCCAGCAGCGCGAACAGGGGCTCTGGGGAAGGCTACACCTTC. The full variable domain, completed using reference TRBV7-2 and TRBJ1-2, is GAGVSQSPSNKVTEKGKDVELRCDPISGHTALYWYRQSLGQGLEFLIYFQGNSAPDKSGLPSDRFSAERTGGSVSTLTIQRTQQEDSAVYLCASSANRGSGEGYTFGSGTRLTVV.

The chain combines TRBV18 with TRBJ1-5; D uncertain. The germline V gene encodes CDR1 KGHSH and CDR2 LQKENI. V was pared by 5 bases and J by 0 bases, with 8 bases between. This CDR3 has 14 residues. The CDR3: CASSRSGSNQPQHF. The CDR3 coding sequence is TGTGCCAGCTCAAGGTCCGGTAGCAATCAGCCCCAGCATTTT.

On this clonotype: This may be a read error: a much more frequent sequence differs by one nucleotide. The CDR3 loop is CASNPKGLTNTEAFF. CDR3 nucleotides: TGTGCCAGCAATCCAAAGGGACTCACGAACACTGAAGCTTTCTTT. The gene calls are TRBV2 and TRBJ1-1, with D perhaps TRBD1 (5 bases). The CDR3 runs to 15 residues. The V end lost 7 bases, the J end lost 1 base, and 16 bases lay between the germline ends. Germline V gene lookup returns CDR1 SNHLY and CDR2 FYNNEI. Filled out from reference TRBV2 and TRBJ1-1, the complete variable domain reads EPEVTQTPSHQVTQMGQEVILRCVPISNHLYFYWYRQILGQKVEFLVSFYNNEISEKSEIFDDQFSVERPDGSNFTLKIRSTKLEDSAMYFCASNPKGLTNTEAFFGQGTRLTVV.